The entry below describes one T cell receptor beta chain. Antigen specificity is unknown. V trimming: 5 bases; J trimming: 1 base; junction bases outside the gene matches: 5. Germline V lookup: CDR1 LNHDA, CDR2 SQIVND (reference sequence). CDR3 size: 16 residues. The table came from immunoSEQ multiplex PCR; TCRdb's copy has only in-frame clones and leaves some out. The sample lists about 340,000 clones, 70% to 90% occurring once. This record comes from a study of cytomegalovirus exposure and HLA in healthy donors. Whole-study context: The approximately 120 validation repertoires were produced on the same platform as the roughly 660 repertoires of the first cohort. This was reported in a later analysis. Notes on the study in general: In vitro experiments confirmed that three CMV-associated chains were specific for CMV antigens. Reported performance of the classifier showed diagnosis of cytomegalovirus status with high specificity and sensitivity.

The chain uses TRBV19 and TRBJ1-5, with TRBD1 matching over 10 bases. The receptor was isolated from a woman aged 18-29 years in good health and CMV-seronegative. Sequenced sample: PBMCs. CDR3 amino acids: CASSPRDRGSNQPQHF. Here the CDR3 DNA reads TGTGCCAGTAGTCCCCGGGACAGGGGAAGCAATCAGCCCCAGCATTTT.